Following are 7 T cell receptor beta chains from one sample sequenced in a study of T-cell reconstitution after alpha-beta-depleted transplantation in children. It was with unique molecular identifiers that the TCRbeta library was prepared. A single record per CDR3 protein comes from TCRdb applying MiXCR to the PCR reads. Here the sample spans hundreds of thousands of distinct CDR3 sequences, around 23% being singletons. Sequencing used PBMCs, mostly from graft donor cells, obtained 360 days after TCRalphabeta/CD19-depleted stem cell transplant. These receptors were collected from a boy in the first two years of life who had a stem cell transplant for acute myeloid leukemia, so the T cells may come from the graft donor.

This clonotype was counted a few times. This rearrangement joins TRBV20-1 to TRBJ1-3; D unclear. V was shortened by 2 bases and J by 4 bases, with 9 bases between the two germline ends. This CDR3 is built from 13 residues. Germline CDR1 and CDR2: DFQATT and SNEGSKA (reference sequence). The CDR3: CSARPDGGNTIYF. The CDR3 DNA is TGCAGTGCTAGACCGGACGGAGGAAACACCATATATTTT.

This chain joins TRBV5-1 and TRBJ2-1; possibly TRBD1 for D (6 bases). The CDR3 runs to 15 residues. From germline, CDR1 is SGHRS and CDR2 YFSETQ. Trimming pared 3 bases from V and 6 bases from J, leaving 16 bases between. The CDR3 DNA reads as TGCGCCAGCAGCTCCACAGGGTCAAGAGTCAATGAGCAGTTCTTC. As protein: CASSSTGSRVNEQFF.

In this sample, this clonotype turned up many times. The chain joins TRBV12-3 or TRBV12-4 to TRBJ2-1; 8 bases fit TRBD1. Trimming cost V 5 bases and J 11 bases; bases outside gene matches: 5. The CDR3 contains 12 residues. CDR3 DNA: TGTGCCAGCAGTGGGACAGGAAATAAGCAGTTCTTC. Amino acid sequence: CASSGTGNKQFF.

This clonotype appeared a few times. The CDR3 spells CASSIYPGGTNTGELFF. In DNA, the CDR3 is TGTGCCAGCAGTATCTATCCGGGGGGAACGAACACCGGGGAGCTGTTTTTT. V and J are TRBV6-1 and TRBJ2-2, with 7 bases identical to TRBD2. The CDR3 extends over 17 amino acids. With V trimmed by 5 bases and J by 0 bases, 9 bases remained unmatched. Germline CDR1 and CDR2: MNHNS and SASEGT.

This clonotype was seen more than once but under ten times. The chain recombines TRBV9 with TRBJ1-1, with D unresolved. V was pared by 3 bases and J by 1 base, with 10 bases between. The CDR3 is 14 residues long. Germline CDR1 SGDLS, CDR2 YYNGEE. The CDR3 protein is CASSADPQNTEAFF. The CDR3 DNA is TGTGCCAGCAGCGCCGACCCCCAGAACACTGAAGCTTTCTTT.

The chain couples TRBV20-1 to TRBJ2-5; D possibly corresponds to TRBD2 (5 bases). From germline, CDR1 is DFQATT and CDR2 SNEGSKA (reference sequence). V lost 7 bases and J lost 5, with 14 bases in between. The CDR3 is 12 residues long. The CDR3 region is CSGLGLPETQYF. The DNA of the CDR3 is TGCAGTGGGCTCGGACTGCCGGAGACCCAGTACTTC.

This clonotype was counted a few times. The J gene is TRBJ1-4, the V gene TRBV28, with D possibly being TRBD1 (6 bases). The CDR3 consists of 15 residues. Germline V lookup: CDR1 MDHEN, CDR2 SYDVKM. Deletions cut 6 bases from V and 2 bases from J, with 13 bases between. DNA of the CDR3: TGTGCCAGCAGCGTTGGAGGACAGACTAATGAAAAACTGTTTTTT. It yields the protein CASSVGGQTNEKLFF.